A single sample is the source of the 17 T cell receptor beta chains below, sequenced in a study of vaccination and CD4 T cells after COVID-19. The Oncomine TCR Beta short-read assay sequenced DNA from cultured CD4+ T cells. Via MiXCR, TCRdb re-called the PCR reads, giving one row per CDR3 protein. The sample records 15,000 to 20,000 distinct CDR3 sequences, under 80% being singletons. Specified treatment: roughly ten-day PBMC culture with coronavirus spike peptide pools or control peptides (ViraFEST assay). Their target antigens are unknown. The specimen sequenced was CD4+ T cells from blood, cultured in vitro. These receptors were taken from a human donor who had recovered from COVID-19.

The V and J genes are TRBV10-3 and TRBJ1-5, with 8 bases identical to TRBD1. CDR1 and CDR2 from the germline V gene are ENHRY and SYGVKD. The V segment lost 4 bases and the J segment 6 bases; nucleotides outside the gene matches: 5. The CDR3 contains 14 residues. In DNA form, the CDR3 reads TGTGCCATCAGTGTCGGGCAGGGGGCTCAGCCCCAGCATTTT. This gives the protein CAISVGQGAQPQHF.

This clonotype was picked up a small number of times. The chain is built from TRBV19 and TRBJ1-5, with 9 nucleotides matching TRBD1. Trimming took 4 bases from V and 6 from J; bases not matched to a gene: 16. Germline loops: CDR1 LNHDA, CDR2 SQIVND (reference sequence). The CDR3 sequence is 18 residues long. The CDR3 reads CASSTSGTGLLYGQPQHF. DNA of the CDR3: TGTGCCAGTAGTACCTCCGGGACAGGGCTATTGTACGGTCAGCCCCAGCATTTT.

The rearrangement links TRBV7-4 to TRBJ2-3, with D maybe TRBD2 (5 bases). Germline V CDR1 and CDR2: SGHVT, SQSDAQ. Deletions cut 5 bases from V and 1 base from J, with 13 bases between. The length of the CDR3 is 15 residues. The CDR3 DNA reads TGTGCCAGCAGCGAAAGGAGGCTTTGCACAGATACGCAGTATTTT. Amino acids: CASSERRLCTDTQYF.

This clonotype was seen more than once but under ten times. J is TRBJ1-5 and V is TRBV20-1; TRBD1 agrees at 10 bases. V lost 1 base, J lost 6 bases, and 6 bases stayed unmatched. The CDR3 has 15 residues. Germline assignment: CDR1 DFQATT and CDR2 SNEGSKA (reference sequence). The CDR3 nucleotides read TGCAGTGCTAGAGGGGACAGGGGCCTAGGTCAGCCCCAGCATTTT. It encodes CSARGDRGLGQPQHF.

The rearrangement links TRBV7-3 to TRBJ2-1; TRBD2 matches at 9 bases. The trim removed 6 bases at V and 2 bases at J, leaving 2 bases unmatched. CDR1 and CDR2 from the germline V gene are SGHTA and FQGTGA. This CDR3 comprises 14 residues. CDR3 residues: CASRAGGPYNEQFF. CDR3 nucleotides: TGTGCCAGCAGGGCGGGAGGGCCCTACAATGAGCAGTTCTTC.

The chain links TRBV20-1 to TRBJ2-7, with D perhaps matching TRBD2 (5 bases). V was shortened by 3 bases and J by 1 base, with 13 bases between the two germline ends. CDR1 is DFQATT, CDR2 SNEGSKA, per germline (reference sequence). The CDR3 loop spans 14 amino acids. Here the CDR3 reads CSAREARQSYEQYF. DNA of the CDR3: TGCAGTGCTAGGGAGGCCCGCCAGTCCTACGAGCAGTACTTC.

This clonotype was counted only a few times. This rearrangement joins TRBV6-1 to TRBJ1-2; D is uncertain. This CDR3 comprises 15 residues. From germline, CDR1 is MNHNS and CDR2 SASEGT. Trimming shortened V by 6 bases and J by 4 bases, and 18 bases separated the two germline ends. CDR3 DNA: TGTGCCAGCAGGGTAAACCCTGGCCAGAGCTATGGCTACACCTTC. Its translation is CASRVNPGQSYGYTF.

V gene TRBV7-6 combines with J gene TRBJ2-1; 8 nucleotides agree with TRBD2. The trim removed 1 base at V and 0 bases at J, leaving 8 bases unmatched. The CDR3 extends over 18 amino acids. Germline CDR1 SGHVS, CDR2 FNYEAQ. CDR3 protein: CASSLVGVAGYSYNEQFF. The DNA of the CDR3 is TGTGCCAGCAGCTTAGTGGGGGTAGCGGGGTACTCCTACAATGAGCAGTTCTTC.

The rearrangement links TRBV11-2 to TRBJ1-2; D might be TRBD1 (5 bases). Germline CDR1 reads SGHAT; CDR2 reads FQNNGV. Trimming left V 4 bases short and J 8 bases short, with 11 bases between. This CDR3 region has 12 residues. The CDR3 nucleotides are TGTGCCAGCAGCTCTCAGGGACTCGGCTACACCTTC. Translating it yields CASSSQGLGYTF.

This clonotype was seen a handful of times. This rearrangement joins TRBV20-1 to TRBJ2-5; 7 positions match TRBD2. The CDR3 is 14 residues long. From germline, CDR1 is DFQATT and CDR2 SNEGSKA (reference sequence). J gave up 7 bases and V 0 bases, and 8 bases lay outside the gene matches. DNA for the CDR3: TGCAGTGCTAGAGACAATAGCGGGTTCGGGACCCAGTACTTC. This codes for CSARDNSGFGTQYF.

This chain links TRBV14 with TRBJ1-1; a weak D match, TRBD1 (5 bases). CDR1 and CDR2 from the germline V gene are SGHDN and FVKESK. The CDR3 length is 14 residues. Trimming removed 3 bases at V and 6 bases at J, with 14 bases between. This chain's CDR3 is CASSQRGLGAEAFF. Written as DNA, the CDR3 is TGTGCCAGCAGCCAGCGGGGACTGGGGGCTGAAGCTTTCTTT. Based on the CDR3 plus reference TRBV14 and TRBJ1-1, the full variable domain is EAGVTQFPSHSVIEKGQTVTLRCDPISGHDNLYWYRRVMGKEIKFLLHFVKESKQDESGMPNNRFLAERTGGTYSTLKVQPAELEDSGVYFCASSQRGLGAEAFFGQGTRLTVV.

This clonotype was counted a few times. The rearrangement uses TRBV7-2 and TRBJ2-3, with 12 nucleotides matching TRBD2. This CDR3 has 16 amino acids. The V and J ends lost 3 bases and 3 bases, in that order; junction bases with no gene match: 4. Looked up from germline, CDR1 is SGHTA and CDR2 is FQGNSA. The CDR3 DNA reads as TGTGCCAGCAGCTTCCGACTAGCGGGAGCAACAGATACGCAGTATTTT. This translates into CASSFRLAGATDTQYF.

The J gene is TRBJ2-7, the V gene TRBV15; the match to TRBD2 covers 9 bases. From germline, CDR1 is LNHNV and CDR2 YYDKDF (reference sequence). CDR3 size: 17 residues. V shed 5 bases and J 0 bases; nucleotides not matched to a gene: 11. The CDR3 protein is CATSYTGASGISYEQYF. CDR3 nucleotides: TGTGCCACCAGCTATACTGGAGCTAGCGGGATCTCCTACGAGCAGTACTTC.

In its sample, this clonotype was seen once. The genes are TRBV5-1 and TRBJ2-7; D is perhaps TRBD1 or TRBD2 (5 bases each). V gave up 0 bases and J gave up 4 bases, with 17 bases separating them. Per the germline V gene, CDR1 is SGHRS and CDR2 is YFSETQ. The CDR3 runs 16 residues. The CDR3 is CASSLGGASLAYEQYF. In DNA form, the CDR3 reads TGCGCCAGCAGCTTGGGAGGGGCGAGTCTGGCTTACGAGCAGTACTTC.

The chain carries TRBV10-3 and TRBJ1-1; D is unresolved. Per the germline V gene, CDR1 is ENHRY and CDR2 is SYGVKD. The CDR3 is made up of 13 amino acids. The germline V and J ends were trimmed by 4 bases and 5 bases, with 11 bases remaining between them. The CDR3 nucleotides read TGTGCCATCAGTGTTCGGGCGGGGACTGAAGCTTTCTTT. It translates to CAISVRAGTEAFF.

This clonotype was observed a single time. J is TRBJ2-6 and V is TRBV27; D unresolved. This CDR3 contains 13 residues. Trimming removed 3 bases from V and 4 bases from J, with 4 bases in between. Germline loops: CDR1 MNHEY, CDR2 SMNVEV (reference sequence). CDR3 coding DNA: TGTGCCAGCAGTTTTTCGGGGGCCAACGTCCTGACTTTC. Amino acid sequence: CASSFSGANVLTF.

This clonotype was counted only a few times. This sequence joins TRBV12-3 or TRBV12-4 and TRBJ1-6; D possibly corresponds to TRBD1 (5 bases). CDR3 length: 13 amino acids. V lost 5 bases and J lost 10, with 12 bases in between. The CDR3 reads CASSRWGGSPLHF. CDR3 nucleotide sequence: TGTGCCAGCAGTCGGTGGGGGGGATCACCCCTCCACTTT.